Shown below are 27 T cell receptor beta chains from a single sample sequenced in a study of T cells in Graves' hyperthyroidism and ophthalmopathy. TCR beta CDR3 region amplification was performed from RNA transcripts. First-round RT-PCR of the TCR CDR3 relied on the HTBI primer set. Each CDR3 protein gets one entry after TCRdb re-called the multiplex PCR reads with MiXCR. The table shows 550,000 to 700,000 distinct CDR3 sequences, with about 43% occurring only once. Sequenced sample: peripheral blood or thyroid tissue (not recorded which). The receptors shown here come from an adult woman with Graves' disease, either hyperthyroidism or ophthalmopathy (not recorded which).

The CDR3 region is CASSEFTGRVQETQYF. CDR3 coding DNA: TGTGCCAGCAGTGAGTTTACAGGGAGGGTACAAGAGACCCAGTACTTC. The V call is TRBV2, the J call TRBJ2-5, with D maybe TRBD2 (7 bases). The CDR3 covers 16 residues. Germline V gene data show CDR1 as SNHLY and CDR2 as FYNNEI. The V gene lost 3 bases and the J gene lost 2 bases, with 16 bases spanning the gap.

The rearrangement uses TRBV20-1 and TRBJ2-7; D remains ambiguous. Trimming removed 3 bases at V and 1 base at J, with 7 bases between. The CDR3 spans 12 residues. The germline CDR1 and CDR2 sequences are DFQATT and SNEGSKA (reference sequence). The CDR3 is CSARWASYEQYF. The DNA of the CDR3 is TGCAGTGCTAGGTGGGCGTCCTACGAGCAGTACTTC.

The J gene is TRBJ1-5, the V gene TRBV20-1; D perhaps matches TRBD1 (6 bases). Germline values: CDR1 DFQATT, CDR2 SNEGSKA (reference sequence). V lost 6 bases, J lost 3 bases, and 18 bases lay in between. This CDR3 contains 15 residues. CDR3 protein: CSAKDRALNNQPQHF. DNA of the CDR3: TGCAGTGCCAAGGACAGAGCTCTGAACAATCAGCCCCAGCATTTT.

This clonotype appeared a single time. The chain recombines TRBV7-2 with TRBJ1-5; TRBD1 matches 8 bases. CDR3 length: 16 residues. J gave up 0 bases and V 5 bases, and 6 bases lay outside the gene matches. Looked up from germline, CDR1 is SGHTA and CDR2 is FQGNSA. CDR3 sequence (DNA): TGTGCCAGCAGCCCACAGGGGGTGGGTAGCAATCAGCCCCAGCATTTT. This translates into CASSPQGVGSNQPQHF.

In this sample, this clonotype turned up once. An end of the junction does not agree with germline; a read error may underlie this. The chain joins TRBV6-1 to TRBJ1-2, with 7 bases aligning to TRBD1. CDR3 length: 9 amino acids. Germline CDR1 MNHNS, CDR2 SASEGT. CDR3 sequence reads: CASTGQAVF. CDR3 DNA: TGTGCCAGCACCGGACAGGCCGTTTTC.

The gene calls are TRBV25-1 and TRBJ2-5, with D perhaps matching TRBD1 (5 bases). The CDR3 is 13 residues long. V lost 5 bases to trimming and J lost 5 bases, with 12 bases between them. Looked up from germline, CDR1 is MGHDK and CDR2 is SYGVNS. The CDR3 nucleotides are TGTGCCAGCAGTTCCGACAGCTCTGAGACCCAGTACTTC. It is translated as CASSSDSSETQYF.

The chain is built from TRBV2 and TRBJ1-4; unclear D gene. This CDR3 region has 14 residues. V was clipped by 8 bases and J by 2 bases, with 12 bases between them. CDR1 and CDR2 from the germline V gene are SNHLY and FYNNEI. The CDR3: CASVLRETNEKLFF. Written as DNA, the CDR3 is TGTGCCAGCGTCCTCCGGGAGACTAATGAAAAACTGTTTTTT.

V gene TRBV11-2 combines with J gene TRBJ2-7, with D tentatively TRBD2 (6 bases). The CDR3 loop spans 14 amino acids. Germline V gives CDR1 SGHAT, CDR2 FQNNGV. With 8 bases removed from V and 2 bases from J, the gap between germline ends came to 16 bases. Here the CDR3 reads CASGVQLAPYEQYF. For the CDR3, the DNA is TGTGCCAGCGGGGTTCAGCTAGCGCCCTACGAGCAGTACTTC.

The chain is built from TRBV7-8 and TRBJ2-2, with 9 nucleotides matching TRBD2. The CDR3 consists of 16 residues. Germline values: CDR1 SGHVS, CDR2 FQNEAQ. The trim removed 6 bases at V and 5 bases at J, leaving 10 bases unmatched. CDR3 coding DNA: TGTGCCAGCAGAACCCTTAGCGGGAGAGGGACCGGGGAGCTGTTTTTT. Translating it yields CASRTLSGRGTGELFF.

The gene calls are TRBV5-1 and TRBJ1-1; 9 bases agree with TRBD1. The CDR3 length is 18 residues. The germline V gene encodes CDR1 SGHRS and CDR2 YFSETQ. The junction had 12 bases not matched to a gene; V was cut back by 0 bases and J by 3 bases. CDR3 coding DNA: TGCGCCAGCAGCTTGGGGGCCGGGACAGGGATCTATTACACTGAAGCTTTCTTT. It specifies CASSLGAGTGIYYTEAFF.

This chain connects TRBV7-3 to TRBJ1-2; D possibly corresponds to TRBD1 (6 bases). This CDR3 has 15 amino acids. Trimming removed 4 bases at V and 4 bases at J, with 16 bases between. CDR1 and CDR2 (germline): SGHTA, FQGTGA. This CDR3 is CASSYKVGAAYGYTF. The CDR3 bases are TGTGCCAGCAGCTATAAGGTGGGGGCGGCCTATGGCTACACCTTC.

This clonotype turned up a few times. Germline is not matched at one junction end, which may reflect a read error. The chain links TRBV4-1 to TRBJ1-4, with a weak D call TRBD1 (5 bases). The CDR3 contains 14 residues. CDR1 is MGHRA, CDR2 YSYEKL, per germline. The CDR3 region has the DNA TGTGCCAGCAGCCAAGGGTTCAGGGCTGAAAAACTGTTTTTT. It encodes CASSQGFRAEKLFF.

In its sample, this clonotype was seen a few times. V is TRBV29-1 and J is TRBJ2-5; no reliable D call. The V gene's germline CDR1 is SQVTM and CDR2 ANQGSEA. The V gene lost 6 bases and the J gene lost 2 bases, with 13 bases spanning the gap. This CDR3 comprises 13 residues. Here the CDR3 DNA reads TGCAGCGTGGCCGGGCTTCGACAAGAGACCCAGTACTTC. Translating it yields CSVAGLRQETQYF.

The CDR3 sequence is CASSTGEDEQFF. In DNA form, the CDR3 reads TGTGCCAGCAGTACAGGGGAAGATGAGCAGTTCTTC. The rearrangement joins TRBV2 to TRBJ2-7, with 7 nucleotides matching TRBD1. The DNA matches TRBJ2-1 better at its end, which makes the J call doubtful. The germline gives CDR1 SNHLY, CDR2 FYNNEI. The CDR3 is 12 residues long.

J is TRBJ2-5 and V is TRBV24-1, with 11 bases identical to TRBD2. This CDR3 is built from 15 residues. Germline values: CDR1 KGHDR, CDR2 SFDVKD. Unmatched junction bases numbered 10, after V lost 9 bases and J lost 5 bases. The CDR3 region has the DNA TGTGCCACCGGGGAGACTAGCGGGACAGGGGAGACCCAGTACTTC. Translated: CATGETSGTGETQYF.

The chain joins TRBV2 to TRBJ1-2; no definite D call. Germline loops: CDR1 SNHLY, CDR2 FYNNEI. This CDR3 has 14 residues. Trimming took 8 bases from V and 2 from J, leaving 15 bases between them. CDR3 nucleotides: TGTGCCAGCCTCAGTCCAGGCTCCAACTATGGCTACACCTTC. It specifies CASLSPGSNYGYTF.

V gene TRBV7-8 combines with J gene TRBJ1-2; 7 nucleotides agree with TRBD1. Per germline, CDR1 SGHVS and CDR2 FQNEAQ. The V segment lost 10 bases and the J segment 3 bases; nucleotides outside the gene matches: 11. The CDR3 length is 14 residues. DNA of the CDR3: TGTGCCAACGAATCTCAGGGGGACTACTATGGCTACACCTTC. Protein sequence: CANESQGDYYGYTF. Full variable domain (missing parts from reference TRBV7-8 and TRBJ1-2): GAGVSQSPRYKVAKRGQDVALRCDPISGHVSLFWYQQALGQGPEFLTYFQNEAQLDKSGLPSDRFFAERPEGSVSTLKIQRTQQEDSAVYLCANESQGDYYGYTFGSGTRLTVV.

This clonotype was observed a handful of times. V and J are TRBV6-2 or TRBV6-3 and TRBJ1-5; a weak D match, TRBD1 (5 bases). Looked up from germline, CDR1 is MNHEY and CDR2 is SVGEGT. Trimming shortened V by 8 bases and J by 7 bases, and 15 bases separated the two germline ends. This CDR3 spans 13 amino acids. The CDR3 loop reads CASSPGEIQPQHF. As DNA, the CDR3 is TGTGCCAGCTCCCCGGGGGAGATCCAGCCCCAGCATTTT.

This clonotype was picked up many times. The CDR3 DNA follows: TGTGCCAGCAGCTTATCCCATGGCTACACCTTC. Translating gives CASSLSHGYTF. The genes are TRBV7-9 and TRBJ1-2; no clear D. V dropped 2 bases and J dropped 6 bases, with 4 bases sitting between them. The germline V gene has CDR1 SEHNR and CDR2 FQNEAQ (reference sequence). CDR3 size: 11 residues.

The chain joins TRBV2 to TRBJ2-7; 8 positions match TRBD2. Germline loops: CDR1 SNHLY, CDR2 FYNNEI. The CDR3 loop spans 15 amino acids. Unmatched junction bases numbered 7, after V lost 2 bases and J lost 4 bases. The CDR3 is CASSETGGGGYEQYF. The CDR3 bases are TGTGCCAGCAGTGAAACCGGGGGCGGGGGGTACGAGCAGTACTTC.

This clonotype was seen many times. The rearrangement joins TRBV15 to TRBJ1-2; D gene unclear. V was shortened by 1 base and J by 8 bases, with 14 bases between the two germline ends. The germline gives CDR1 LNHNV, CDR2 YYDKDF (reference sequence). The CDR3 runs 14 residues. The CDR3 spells CATSRAGSVGGYTF. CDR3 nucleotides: TGTGCCACCAGCAGAGCTGGCAGCGTGGGGGGCTACACCTTC.

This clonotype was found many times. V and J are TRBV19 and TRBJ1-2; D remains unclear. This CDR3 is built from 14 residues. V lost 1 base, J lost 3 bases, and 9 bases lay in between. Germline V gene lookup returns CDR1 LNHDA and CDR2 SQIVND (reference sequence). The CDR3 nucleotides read TGTGCCAGTAGTATAGTGGCAGGCGACTATGGCTACACCTTC. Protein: CASSIVAGDYGYTF.

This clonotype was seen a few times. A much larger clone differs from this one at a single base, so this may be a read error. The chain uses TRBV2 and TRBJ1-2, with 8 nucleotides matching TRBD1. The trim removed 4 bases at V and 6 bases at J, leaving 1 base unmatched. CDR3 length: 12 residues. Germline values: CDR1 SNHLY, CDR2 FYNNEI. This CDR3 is CASSGQGHGYTF. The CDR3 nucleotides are TGTGCCAGCAGTGGACAGGGGCATGGCTACACCTTC.

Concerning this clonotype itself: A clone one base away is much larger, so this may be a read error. The CDR3 coding sequence is TGTGCCAGCAGCCCGGGCCAAGAGACCCAGTTCTTC. Translation: CASSPGQETQFF. V usage is TRBV4-2 and J usage is TRBJ2-5; the D is unclear. Near its end, the DNA agrees better with TRBJ2-1, so the J call may be wrong. Germline V CDR1 and CDR2: LGHNA, YNFKEQ. CDR3 size: 12 residues.

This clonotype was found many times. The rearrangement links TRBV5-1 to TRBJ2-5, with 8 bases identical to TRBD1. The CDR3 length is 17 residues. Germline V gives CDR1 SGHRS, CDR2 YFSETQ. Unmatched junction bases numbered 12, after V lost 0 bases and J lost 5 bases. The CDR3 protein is CASSLGRRVRGRETQYF. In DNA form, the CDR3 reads TGCGCCAGCAGCTTGGGCCGTAGGGTCAGGGGGCGTGAGACCCAGTACTTC.

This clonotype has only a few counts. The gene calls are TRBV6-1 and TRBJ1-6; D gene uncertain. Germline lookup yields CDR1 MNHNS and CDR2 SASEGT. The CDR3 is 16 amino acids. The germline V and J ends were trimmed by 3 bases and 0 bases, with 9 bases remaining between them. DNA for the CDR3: TGTGCCAGCAGTGAGGCCTCTAGCTCCTATAATTCACCCCTCCACTTT. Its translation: CASSEASSSYNSPLHF.

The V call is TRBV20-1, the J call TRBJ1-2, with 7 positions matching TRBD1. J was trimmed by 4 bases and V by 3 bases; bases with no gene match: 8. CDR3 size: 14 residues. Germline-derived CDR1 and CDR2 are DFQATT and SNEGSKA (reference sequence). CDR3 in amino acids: CSASDRESGYGYTF. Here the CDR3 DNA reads TGCAGTGCTAGTGACAGGGAATCGGGCTATGGCTACACCTTC.